This TCR beta chain was identified during a study of siplizumab effects on memory and regulatory T cells. The repertoire was sequenced with immunoSEQ multiplex PCR; TCRdb's copy has only in-frame clones and lacks some. Here the sample spans tens of thousands of clones, approximately 96% being singletons. CDR1 is MNHEY, CDR2 SVGAGI, per germline. This CDR3 spans 14 amino acids. The V gene end was trimmed by 5 bases and the J gene end by 0 bases; junction bases not matched to a gene: 1. This TCR was recovered from a human donor in good health. The genes are TRBV6-5 and TRBJ2-4, with 7 bases identical to TRBD2. Sequenced input: naive CD8+ T cells sorted from blood. CDR3: CASSGGGAKNIQYF. CDR3 sequence (DNA): TGTGCCAGCAGTGGGGGGGGAGCCAAAAACATTCAGTACTTC.